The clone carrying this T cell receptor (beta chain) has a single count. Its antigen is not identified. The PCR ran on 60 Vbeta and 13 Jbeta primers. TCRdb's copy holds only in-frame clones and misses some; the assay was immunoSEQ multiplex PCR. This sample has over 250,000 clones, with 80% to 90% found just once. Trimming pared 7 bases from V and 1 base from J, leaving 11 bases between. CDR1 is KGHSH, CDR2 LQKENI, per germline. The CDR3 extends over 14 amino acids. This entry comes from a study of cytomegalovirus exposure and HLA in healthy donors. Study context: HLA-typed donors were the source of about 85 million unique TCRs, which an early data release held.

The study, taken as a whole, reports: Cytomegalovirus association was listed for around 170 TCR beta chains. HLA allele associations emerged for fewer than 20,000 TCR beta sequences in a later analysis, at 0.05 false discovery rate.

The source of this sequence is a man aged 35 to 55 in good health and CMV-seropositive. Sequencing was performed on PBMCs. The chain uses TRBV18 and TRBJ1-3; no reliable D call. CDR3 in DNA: TGTGCCAGCTTCACCACGGGATCTGGAAACACCATATATTTT. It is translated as CASFTTGSGNTIYF.